These T cell receptor beta chains were read from a single sample in a study of blood T cell repertoires in COVID-19. Only in-frame clones appear in the TCRdb table, and some are missing; sequencing was by immunoSEQ multiplex PCR. Of over 200,000 clones detected, about 83% appear once; the ten largest clones hold 7% to 10%. Sequencing was carried out using peripheral blood. These receptors originate from a woman aged 45-60 years with acute or convalescent COVID-19. The CDR3 runs from the conserved cysteine through the conserved F or W. Fields, in order: D gene, clone size, CDR3 length, J gene, V gene, CDR3 protein, CDR3 DNA. D genes are given only for firm matches. Rows may omit the clone size; those that give it use once, few, many or a size class.

D gene: TRBD1
clone size: -
CDR3 length: 13
J gene: TRBJ1-1
V gene: TRBV19
CDR3 protein: CASYRDRVTEAFF
CDR3 DNA: TGTGCCAGTTACCGGGACAGGGTCACTGAAGCTTTCTTT

D gene: -
clone size: -
CDR3 length: 14
J gene: TRBJ2-7
V gene: TRBV9
CDR3 protein: CASSANRVSYEQYF
CDR3 DNA: TGTGCCAGCAGCGCCAACAGGGTCTCCTACGAGCAGTACTTC

D gene: -
clone size: -
CDR3 length: 16
J gene: TRBJ2-2
V gene: TRBV3-1/TRBV3-2
CDR3 protein: CASSQLRQGASGELFF
CDR3 DNA: TGTGCCAGCAGCCAATTAAGACAAGGGGCAAGCGGGGAGCTGTTTTTT

D gene: -
clone size: -
CDR3 length: 15
J gene: TRBJ1-1
V gene: TRBV28
CDR3 protein: CASSFPQGVNTEAFF
CDR3 DNA: TGTGCCAGCAGTTTCCCACAGGGTGTGAACACTGAAGCTTTCTTT

D gene: TRBD1
clone size: -
CDR3 length: 15
J gene: TRBJ2-7
V gene: TRBV2
CDR3 protein: CASRRLRDSDYEQYF
CDR3 DNA: TGTGCCAGCAGACGGCTCCGGGACAGCGACTACGAGCAGTACTTC

D gene: -
clone size: -
CDR3 length: 14
J gene: TRBJ2-7
V gene: TRBV28
CDR3 protein: CASSLGRDPYEQYF
CDR3 DNA: TGTGCCAGCAGTTTAGGACGGGATCCCTACGAGCAGTACTTC

D gene: -
clone size: -
CDR3 length: 14
J gene: TRBJ2-7
V gene: TRBV6-6
CDR3 protein: CASSPDSESYEQYF
CDR3 DNA: TGTGCCAGCAGCCCTGACTCTGAATCCTACGAGCAGTACTTC

D gene: TRBD2
clone size: -
CDR3 length: 14
J gene: TRBJ2-7
V gene: TRBV11-1
CDR3 protein: CASSLPSGVYEQYF
CDR3 DNA: TGTGCCAGCAGCTTACCTAGCGGGGTGTACGAGCAGTACTTC

D gene: TRBD1
clone size: few
CDR3 length: 15
J gene: TRBJ1-5
V gene: TRBV28
CDR3 protein: CASSFLGGGSQPQHF
CDR3 DNA: TGTGCCAGCAGTTTTTTAGGGGGCGGAAGTCAGCCCCAGCATTTT

D gene: -
clone size: few
CDR3 length: 12
J gene: TRBJ2-3
V gene: TRBV7-2
CDR3 protein: CASRPGGDTQYF
CDR3 DNA: TGTGCCAGCAGGCCCGGGGGAGATACGCAGTATTTT

D gene: TRBD1
clone size: -
CDR3 length: 14
J gene: TRBJ2-7
V gene: TRBV6-5
CDR3 protein: CASSYWDRGGEQYF
CDR3 DNA: TGTGCCAGCAGCTATTGGGACAGGGGGGGAGAGCAGTACTTC

D gene: -
clone size: -
CDR3 length: 11
J gene: TRBJ1-5
V gene: TRBV28
CDR3 protein: CASSSLPPQHF
CDR3 DNA: TGTGCCAGCAGCTCTCTCCCCCCCCAGCATTTT

D gene: TRBD2
clone size: -
CDR3 length: 14
J gene: TRBJ2-7
V gene: TRBV28
CDR3 protein: CASSLTSGRYEQYF
CDR3 DNA: TGTGCCAGCAGCCTGACTAGCGGTCGCTACGAGCAGTACTTC

D gene: TRBD2
clone size: -
CDR3 length: 18
J gene: TRBJ2-5
V gene: TRBV27
CDR3 protein: CASSLSSLAGRGQETQYF
CDR3 DNA: TGTGCCAGCAGTTTATCCAGCCTAGCGGGGAGGGGACAAGAGACCCAGTACTTC

D gene: TRBD1
clone size: -
CDR3 length: 15
J gene: TRBJ2-7
V gene: TRBV10-3
CDR3 protein: CAISEGQGVSYEQYF
CDR3 DNA: TGTGCCATCAGCGAGGGACAGGGGGTTTCCTACGAGCAGTACTTC

D gene: TRBD1
clone size: -
CDR3 length: 15
J gene: TRBJ2-7
V gene: TRBV7-8
CDR3 protein: CASSLGTGGPYEQYF
CDR3 DNA: TGTGCCAGCAGCTTAGGCACAGGGGGCCCCTACGAGCAGTACTTC

D gene: -
clone size: -
CDR3 length: 13
J gene: TRBJ1-1
V gene: TRBV29-1
CDR3 protein: CSVDPRAITEAFF
CDR3 DNA: TGCAGCGTTGACCCCAGGGCCATCACTGAAGCTTTCTTT

D gene: TRBD1
clone size: -
CDR3 length: 16
J gene: TRBJ1-5
V gene: TRBV19
CDR3 protein: CATSDRGQYSNQPQHF
CDR3 DNA: TGTGCCACCTCGGACAGGGGACAATATAGCAATCAGCCCCAGCATTTT

D gene: -
clone size: once
CDR3 length: 15
J gene: TRBJ1-6
V gene: TRBV27
CDR3 protein: CASSLSTRGDSPLHF
CDR3 DNA: TGTGCCAGCAGTTTATCTACCCGGGGAGATTCACCCCTCCACTTT

D gene: -
clone size: few
CDR3 length: 15
J gene: TRBJ2-2
V gene: TRBV2
CDR3 protein: CASSEQAAGAGELFF
CDR3 DNA: TGTGCCAGCAGTGAACAGGCGGCCGGGGCCGGGGAGCTGTTTTTT

D gene: -
clone size: -
CDR3 length: 13
J gene: TRBJ1-4
V gene: TRBV27
CDR3 protein: CASSPGYPEKLFF
CDR3 DNA: TGTGCCAGCAGCCCAGGGTATCCCGAAAAACTGTTTTTT

D gene: -
clone size: once
CDR3 length: 14
J gene: TRBJ2-1
V gene: TRBV3-1/TRBV3-2
CDR3 protein: CASSSSGSYNEQFF
CDR3 DNA: TGTGCCAGCAGCTCATCGGGCTCCTACAATGAGCAGTTCTTC

D gene: TRBD1
clone size: -
CDR3 length: 15
J gene: TRBJ2-7
V gene: TRBV28
CDR3 protein: CASSLGTGGTHEQYF
CDR3 DNA: TGTGCCAGCAGTTTGGGGACAGGCGGGACCCACGAGCAGTACTTC

D gene: TRBD1
clone size: -
CDR3 length: 14
J gene: TRBJ2-5
V gene: TRBV6-5
CDR3 protein: CASSSGQRQETQYF
CDR3 DNA: TGTGCCAGCAGTTCGGGACAGCGTCAAGAGACCCAGTACTTC

D gene: -
clone size: -
CDR3 length: 17
J gene: TRBJ2-5
V gene: TRBV18
CDR3 protein: CASSPVGRDLLQETQYF
CDR3 DNA: TGTGCCAGCTCACCAGTTGGGCGGGACCTCCTCCAAGAGACCCAGTACTTC